This T cell receptor (beta chain) was identified during a study of blood T cells in healthy people across ages. A J-beta primer mix and a sample-barcoded 5' primer were used in a second PCR of about 7 to 12 cycles. TCRdb passed the 5' RACE reads through MiXCR, listing each CDR3 protein once. Counted here are 1.5 million to 2 million distinct CDR3 sequences, 28% occurring once; the ten biggest clones make up approximately 7.7%. This clonotype was observed many times. Germline CDR1 DFQATT, CDR2 SNEGSKA (reference sequence). The trim removed 5 bases at V and 1 base at J, leaving 12 bases unmatched. The CDR3 consists of 16 residues.

Specimen: blood. The chain couples TRBV20-1 to TRBJ2-7; 9 nucleotides match TRBD1. This TCR was recovered from a woman in her twenties or thirties in good health. CDR3 protein: CSAPDPGTGPSYEQYF. In DNA, the CDR3 is TGCAGTGCTCCCGACCCGGGGACAGGGCCTTCCTACGAGCAGTACTTC.